The rows below give T cell receptor beta chains drawn from one sample of a study of cytomegalovirus exposure and HLA in healthy donors. Some clones are missing from TCRdb's copy, which holds only in-frame ones; the method was immunoSEQ multiplex PCR. The sample includes roughly 180,000 clones, approximately 73% seen only once; the top ten take under 3%. Sequencing input: PBMCs. The source is a woman aged 25 to 39 in good health and CMV-seropositive. Both conserved end residues are part of each CDR3. The D gene is left open where the match is weak. Not every row has a clone size; where given, it reads once, few, many or a size class.

V: TRBV5-4
J: TRBJ2-1
size: NA
D: TRBD2
CDR3: CASSLGGGGARNEQFF
DNA: TGTGCCAGCAGCTTGGGAGGCGGGGGGGCCCGGAATGAGCAGTTCTTC

V: TRBV7-9
J: TRBJ1-6
size: NA
D: NA
CDR3: CASSLAAGREKGSPLHF
DNA: TGTGCCAGCAGCTTAGCCGCCGGGCGGGAGAAGGGTTCACCCCTCCACTTT

V: TRBV6-5
J: TRBJ1-3
size: NA
D: NA
CDR3: CASSYSGSSGNTIYF
DNA: TGTGCCAGCAGTTACAGCGGTTCATCTGGAAACACCATATATTTT

V: TRBV10-1
J: TRBJ1-4
size: NA
D: NA
CDR3: CASSSGQFNEKLFF
DNA: TGCGCCAGCAGCTCCGGACAGTTTAATGAAAAACTGTTTTTT

V: TRBV5-4
J: TRBJ2-5
size: NA
D: TRBD1
CDR3: CASSLATGGQRETQYF
DNA: TGTGCCAGCAGCTTGGCCACAGGGGGTCAAAGGGAGACCCAGTACTTC

V: TRBV10-3
J: TRBJ2-1
size: few
D: NA
CDR3: CAISGTVNEQFF
DNA: TGTGCCATCAGTGGGACAGTTAATGAGCAGTTCTTC

V: TRBV28
J: TRBJ2-5
size: few
D: TRBD1
CDR3: CASSFGQGATETQYF
DNA: TGTGCCAGCAGTTTCGGTCAGGGGGCCACGGAGACCCAGTACTTC

V: TRBV6-5
J: TRBJ2-7
size: once
D: NA
CDR3: CASSYSNPDSAYEQYF
DNA: TGTGCCAGCAGTTACTCGAATCCCGACTCGGCCTACGAGCAGTACTTC

V: TRBV30
J: TRBJ2-7
size: NA
D: TRBD1
CDR3: CAWSSDRGQEQYF
DNA: TGTGCCTGGAGCTCAGACAGGGGGCAAGAGCAGTACTTC

V: TRBV6-1
J: TRBJ2-5
size: NA
D: TRBD1
CDR3: CASSYPDRGTGYF
DNA: TGTGCCAGCAGTTATCCTGACAGGGGCACGGGGTACTTC

V: TRBV7-3
J: TRBJ2-5
size: once
D: NA
CDR3: CASSPSTGETQYF
DNA: TGTGCCAGCAGCCCCTCCACAGGGGAGACCCAGTACTTC

V: TRBV11-3
J: TRBJ2-7
size: NA
D: NA
CDR3: CASSLQVSYEQYF
DNA: TGTGCCAGCAGCTTACAGGTCTCCTACGAGCAGTACTTC

V: TRBV4-1
J: TRBJ2-5
size: NA
D: TRBD1
CDR3: CASSQFDRAFSPTQYF
DNA: TGTGCCAGCAGCCAATTTGACAGGGCCTTCTCCCCGACCCAGTACTTC

V: TRBV9
J: TRBJ2-5
size: NA
D: TRBD2
CDR3: CASSSGTSGYQETQYF
DNA: TGTGCCAGCAGCTCAGGGACTAGCGGATACCAAGAGACCCAGTACTTC

V: TRBV7-6
J: TRBJ1-3
size: NA
D: TRBD1
CDR3: CASSPRVGQGLGNTIYF
DNA: TGTGCCAGCAGCCCAAGAGTCGGACAGGGGCTAGGAAACACCATATATTTT

V: TRBV30
J: TRBJ2-7
size: NA
D: NA
CDR3: CAWSVMGGTNEQYF
DNA: TGTGCCTGGAGTGTAATGGGCGGGACCAACGAGCAGTACTTC

V: TRBV6-4
J: TRBJ2-5
size: NA
D: NA
CDR3: CASTGLHRGKETQYF
DNA: TGTGCCAGCACGGGACTTCACCGGGGAAAAGAGACCCAGTACTTC

V: TRBV5-1
J: TRBJ2-1
size: NA
D: NA
CDR3: CASSASGDLSYNEQFF
DNA: TGCGCCAGCAGCGCATCAGGGGACCTCTCCTACAATGAGCAGTTCTTC

V: TRBV10-3
J: TRBJ1-6
size: NA
D: NA
CDR3: CAISEGGSYNSPLHF
DNA: TGTGCCATCAGTGAAGGGGGATCCTATAATTCACCCCTCCACTTT

V: TRBV6-6
J: TRBJ2-1
size: once
D: TRBD1
CDR3: CASLGQENNEQFF
DNA: TGTGCCAGCTTGGGACAGGAGAACAATGAGCAGTTCTTC

V: TRBV30
J: TRBJ2-7
size: NA
D: NA
CDR3: CAWSVWAGEYEQYF
DNA: TGTGCCTGGAGTGTTTGGGCAGGGGAGTACGAGCAGTACTTC

V: TRBV6-6
J: TRBJ2-7
size: NA
D: NA
CDR3: CASSSPRDSGSEQYF
DNA: TGTGCCAGCAGTTCCCCCAGGGACTCGGGCTCCGAGCAGTACTTC